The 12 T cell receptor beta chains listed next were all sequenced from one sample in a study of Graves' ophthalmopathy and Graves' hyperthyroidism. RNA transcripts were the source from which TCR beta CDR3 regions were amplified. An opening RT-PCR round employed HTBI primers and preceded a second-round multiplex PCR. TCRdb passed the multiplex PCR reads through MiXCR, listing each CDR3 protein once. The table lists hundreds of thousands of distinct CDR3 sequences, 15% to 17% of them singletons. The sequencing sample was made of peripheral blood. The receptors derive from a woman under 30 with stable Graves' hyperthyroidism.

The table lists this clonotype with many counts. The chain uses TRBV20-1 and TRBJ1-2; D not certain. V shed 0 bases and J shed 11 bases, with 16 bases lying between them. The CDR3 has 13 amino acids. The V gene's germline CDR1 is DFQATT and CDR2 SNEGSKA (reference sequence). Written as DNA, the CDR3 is TGCAGTGCTAGAGATCAAAAAGTTGATGAGTACACCTTC. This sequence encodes CSARDQKVDEYTF.

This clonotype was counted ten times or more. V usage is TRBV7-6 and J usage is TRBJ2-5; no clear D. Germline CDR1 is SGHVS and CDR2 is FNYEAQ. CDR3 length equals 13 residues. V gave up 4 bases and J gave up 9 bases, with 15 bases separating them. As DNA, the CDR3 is TGTGCCAGCAGCTCTGGACCCTCGCAGGCCCAGTACTTC. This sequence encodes CASSSGPSQAQYF.

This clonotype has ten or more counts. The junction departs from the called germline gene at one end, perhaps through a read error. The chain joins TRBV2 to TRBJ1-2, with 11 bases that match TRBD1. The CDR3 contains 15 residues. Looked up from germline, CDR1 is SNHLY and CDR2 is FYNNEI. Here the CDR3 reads CTSSEPGQGDYGYTF. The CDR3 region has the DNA TGTACCAGCAGTGAACCGGGACAGGGGGACTATGGCTACACCTTC.

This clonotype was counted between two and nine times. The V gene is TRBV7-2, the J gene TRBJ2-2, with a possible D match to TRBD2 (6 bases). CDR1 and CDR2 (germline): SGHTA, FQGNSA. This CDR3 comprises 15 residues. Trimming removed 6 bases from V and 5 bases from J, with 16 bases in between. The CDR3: CASSPGSGSTGELFF. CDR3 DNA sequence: TGTGCCAGCAGTCCAGGGAGCGGGTCAACCGGGGAGCTGTTTTTT.

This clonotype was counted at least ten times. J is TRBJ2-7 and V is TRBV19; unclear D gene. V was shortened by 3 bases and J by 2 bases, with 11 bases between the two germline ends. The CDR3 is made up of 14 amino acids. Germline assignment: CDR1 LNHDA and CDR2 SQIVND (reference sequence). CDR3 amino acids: CASSITVATYEQYF. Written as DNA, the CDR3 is TGTGCCAGTAGTATCACAGTAGCAACCTACGAGCAGTACTTC.

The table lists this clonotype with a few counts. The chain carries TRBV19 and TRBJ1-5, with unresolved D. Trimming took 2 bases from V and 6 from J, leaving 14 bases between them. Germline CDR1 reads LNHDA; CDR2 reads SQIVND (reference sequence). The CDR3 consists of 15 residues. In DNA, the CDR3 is TGTGCCAGTAGTATAAGGAAGTCTGATCGTCAGCCCCAGCATTTT. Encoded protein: CASSIRKSDRQPQHF.

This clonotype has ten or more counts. In nucleotides, the CDR3 is TGTGCCAGCAGTTTACCGGGACTTCTCCAGGAGCAGTACTTC. Residues: CASSLPGLLQEQYF. The chain links TRBV6-5 to TRBJ2-7, with TRBD2 as a possible D gene (6 bases). The V end was cut by 4 bases, the J end by 7 bases, with 17 bases between. This CDR3 is built from 14 residues. Germline lookup yields CDR1 MNHEY and CDR2 SVGAGI.

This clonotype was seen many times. CDR3 sequence reads: CASSQDVGSMGKDYGYTF. The CDR3 DNA reads TGTGCCAGCAGCCAAGATGTTGGGTCGATGGGGAAAGACTATGGCTACACCTTC. The chain couples TRBV4-2 to TRBJ1-2; D is undetermined. The germline gives CDR1 LGHNA, CDR2 YNFKEQ. This CDR3 contains 18 residues. V shed 0 bases and J shed 3 bases, with 20 bases lying between them.

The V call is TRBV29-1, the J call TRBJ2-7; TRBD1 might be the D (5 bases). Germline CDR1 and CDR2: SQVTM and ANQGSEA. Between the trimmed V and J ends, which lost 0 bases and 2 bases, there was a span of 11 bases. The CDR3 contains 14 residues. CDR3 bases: TGCAGCGTTGAAGATCAGGGCACCGCCTACGAGCAGTACTTC. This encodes CSVEDQGTAYEQYF.

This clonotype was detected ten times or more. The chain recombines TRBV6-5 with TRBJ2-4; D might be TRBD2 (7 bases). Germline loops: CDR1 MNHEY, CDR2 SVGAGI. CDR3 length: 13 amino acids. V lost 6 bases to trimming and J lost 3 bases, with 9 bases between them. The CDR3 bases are TGTGCCAGCAGGGGGGGGCGCAAAAACATTCAGTACTTC. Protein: CASRGGRKNIQYF.

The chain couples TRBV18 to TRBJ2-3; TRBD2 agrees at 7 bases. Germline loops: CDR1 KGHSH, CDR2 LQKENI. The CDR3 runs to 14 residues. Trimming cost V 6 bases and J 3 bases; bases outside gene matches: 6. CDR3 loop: CASSGTTNTDTQYF. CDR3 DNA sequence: TGTGCCAGCTCCGGGACTACCAATACAGATACGCAGTATTTT.

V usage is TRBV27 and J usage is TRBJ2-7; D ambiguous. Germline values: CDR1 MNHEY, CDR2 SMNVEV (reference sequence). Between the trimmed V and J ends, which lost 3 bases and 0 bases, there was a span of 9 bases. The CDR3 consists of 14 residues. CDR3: CASSLFPSSYEQYF. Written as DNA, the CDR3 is TGTGCCAGCAGTTTGTTCCCGAGCTCCTACGAGCAGTACTTC.